The 9 T cell receptor beta chains below come from one sample, sequenced in a study of blood T cell repertoires in COVID-19. This table comes from immunoSEQ multiplex PCR, and its TCRdb copy is limited to in-frame clones, with some not included. The data hold 150,000 or so clones, with approximately 92% observed a single time. Sequences were obtained from peripheral blood. The receptors shown here come from a man aged 18 to 30 with COVID-19, enrolled during active disease.

The V call is TRBV18, the J call TRBJ2-1; D may be TRBD2 (5 bases). The V gene lost 1 base and the J gene lost 8 bases, with 18 bases spanning the gap. This CDR3 is built from 16 residues. Germline V CDR1 and CDR2: KGHSH, LQKENI. CDR3 DNA sequence: TGTGCCAGCTCACCACAACCTAGCAGGAGAATTGATGAGCAGTTCTTC. As protein: CASSPQPSRRIDEQFF.

This chain links TRBV5-1 with TRBJ2-1; TRBD2 might be the D (5 bases). The CDR3 is 15 residues long. The V end was cut by 5 bases, the J end by 6 bases, with 18 bases between. Germline-derived CDR1 and CDR2 are SGHRS and YFSETQ. The CDR3 sequence is CASSSPSPPLNEQFF. CDR3 nucleotides: TGCGCCAGCAGTAGTCCTAGCCCGCCGCTCAATGAGCAGTTCTTC.

The chain carries TRBV7-8 and TRBJ2-7, with D possibly being TRBD2 (6 bases). Per the germline V gene, CDR1 is SGHVS and CDR2 is FQNEAQ. Trimming stripped 5 bases from V and 2 bases from J, with 10 bases between. The CDR3 covers 13 residues. This CDR3 reads CASSLEGTYEQYF. For the CDR3, the DNA is TGTGCCAGCAGCCTGGAGGGGACCTACGAGCAGTACTTC. The whole variable domain, filled in from reference TRBV7-8 and TRBJ2-7, reads GAGVSQSPRYKVAKRGQDVALRCDPISGHVSLFWYQQALGQGPEFLTYFQNEAQLDKSGLPSDRFFAERPEGSVSTLKIQRTQQEDSAVYLCASSLEGTYEQYFGPGTRLTVT.

The genes are TRBV27 and TRBJ1-6; D is undetermined. Per the germline V gene, CDR1 is MNHEY and CDR2 is SMNVEV (reference sequence). V gave up 5 bases and J gave up 7 bases, with 18 bases separating them. This CDR3 is built from 16 residues. In DNA form, the CDR3 reads TGTGCCAGCAGTGTGGTAGAGGGCGTGGGCAATTCACCCCTCCACTTT. It encodes CASSVVEGVGNSPLHF.

As for this clone: An end of the junction differs from the germline gene, which may be a read error. This rearrangement joins TRBV30 to TRBJ1-4; D is perhaps TRBD1 (5 bases). Germline CDR1 GTSNPN, CDR2 SVGIG (reference sequence). This CDR3 is built from 16 residues. CDR3 amino acids: CAWRANQGRRNEKLLF. As DNA, the CDR3 is TGTGCCTGGAGAGCTAACCAGGGTAGACGGAATGAAAAACTGCTTTTT.

CDR3 in DNA: TGTGCCAGCAGCCAGGGACTAGCGGGCTACAATGAGCAGTTCTTC. Residues: CASSQGLAGYNEQFF. This chain links TRBV5-6 with TRBJ2-1; TRBD2 aligns across 12 bases. Trimming removed 4 bases from V and 3 bases from J; junction bases left unmatched: 2. CDR3 length equals 15 residues. The germline gives CDR1 SGHDT, CDR2 YYEEEE.

The gene calls are TRBV19 and TRBJ2-1, with 13 bases that match TRBD2. The junction had 13 bases not matched to a gene; V was cut back by 6 bases and J by 8 bases. The CDR3 runs 17 residues. Per the germline V gene, CDR1 is LNHDA and CDR2 is SQIVND (reference sequence). In nucleotides, the CDR3 is TGTGCCAGTAGCCCCTGGGAGCTACTAGCGGGAGGGGATGAGCAGTTCTTC. Translation gives CASSPWELLAGGDEQFF.

The chain is built from TRBV7-8 and TRBJ1-2, with TRBD1 identical over 8 bases. J gave up 4 bases and V 5 bases, and 9 bases lay outside the gene matches. Germline loops: CDR1 SGHVS, CDR2 FQNEAQ. This CDR3 spans 15 amino acids. CDR3 protein: CASSMIQGVSYGYTF. As DNA, the CDR3 is TGTGCCAGCAGCATGATACAGGGGGTCTCCTATGGCTACACCTTC. The full variable domain, rest sourced from reference TRBV7-8 and TRBJ1-2, is GAGVSQSPRYKVAKRGQDVALRCDPISGHVSLFWYQQALGQGPEFLTYFQNEAQLDKSGLPSDRFFAERPEGSVSTLKIQRTQQEDSAVYLCASSMIQGVSYGYTFGSGTRLTVV.

The chain joins TRBV7-9 to TRBJ2-3, with 8 bases fitting TRBD2. This CDR3 is 18 amino acids long. CDR1 is SEHNR, CDR2 FQNEAQ, per germline (reference sequence). Trimming at V came to 3 bases and at J to 2 bases, leaving 13 bases not matched to a gene. CDR3 sequence reads: CASSFSGRDTSYTDTQYF. DNA for the CDR3: TGTGCCAGCAGCTTCTCCGGGAGGGACACCTCCTACACAGATACGCAGTATTTT.